The 2 T cell receptor beta chains presented below share a single source sample, sequenced in a study of blood T cell repertoires in COVID-19. Sequencing was performed with immunoSEQ multiplex PCR; in TCRdb, only in-frame clones are kept and a portion is missing. The sample yields approximately 110,000 clones, about 93% seen once. Sample: peripheral blood. These receptors were collected from a middle-aged man with COVID-19, enrolled during active disease.

The chain links TRBV19 to TRBJ1-1; weak D call: TRBD1 (5 bases). Looked up from germline, CDR1 is LNHDA and CDR2 is SQIVND (reference sequence). The CDR3 has 16 amino acids. Trimming pared 1 base from V and 5 bases from J, leaving 17 bases between. The CDR3 loop reads CASSIGLFVGATEAFF. CDR3 sequence (DNA): TGTGCCAGTAGTATAGGACTTTTTGTAGGGGCGACTGAAGCTTTCTTT.

The chain combines TRBV7-8 with TRBJ2-2; the match to TRBD2 covers 11 bases. After removal of 4 bases from V and 5 bases from J, the junction contained 12 bases not matched to a gene. The CDR3 consists of 18 residues. Germline V lookup: CDR1 SGHVS, CDR2 FQNEAQ. The CDR3 loop reads CASSSSVTSGVTTGELFF. DNA of the CDR3: TGTGCCAGCAGCTCCAGTGTGACTAGCGGGGTAACAACCGGGGAGCTGTTTTTT.